This T cell receptor (beta chain) appears in the sequencing data of a study of blood T cell repertoires in COVID-19. Under the authors' procedure: Researchers report that nucleated cell counts were estimated from reference gene primer amplification. The data were produced by immunoSEQ multiplex PCR, yet TCRdb's version contains in-frame clones alone and is incomplete. V, J and clone size are those of that table, while D and trimming were read from the DNA. The table lists 140,000 to 150,000 clones, roughly 79% of them singletons, with around 8.8% in the top ten. From germline, CDR1 is MNHNY and CDR2 SVGAGI (reference sequence). Germline trimming cut 6 bases from V and 6 bases from J; bases unmatched to any gene: 11. The CDR3 runs 14 residues.

The clonotype was recovered from a human donor in a cohort sampled during active COVID-19. Sequenced: peripheral blood. This rearrangement joins TRBV6-6 to TRBJ2-7; 7 positions match TRBD1. CDR3 sequence (DNA): TGTGCCAGCAGCCCGGGACAGCCCTTGGTCGAGCAGTACTTC. Translated: CASSPGQPLVEQYF.